A single sample gave rise to the 19 T cell receptor beta chains below, sequenced in a study of CD8+CD57+ T cells in acquired aplastic anemia. Template material for TCR beta VDJ and CDR3 profiling consisted of genomic DNA. TCRdb redid the calling of the reads with MiXCR, one entry per CDR3 protein. The sample yields 250,000 to 300,000 distinct CDR3 sequences, 56% seen once. Individuals selected for sequencing had exhibited CD8+CD57+ cell expansion on flow cytometry. Sequenced material: sorted CD4+, CD8+, or CD8+CD57+ T cells (not recorded which) from PBMCs. The origin of the receptors is a human donor with aplastic anemia.

This chain joins TRBV19 and TRBJ1-6, with 12 bases that match TRBD1. CDR1 and CDR2 from the germline V gene are LNHDA and SQIVND (reference sequence). The CDR3 has 16 residues. Unmatched junction bases numbered 6, after V lost 5 bases and J lost 7 bases. This CDR3 reads CASSGTGGTGNSPLHF. CDR3 sequence (DNA): TGTGCCAGTAGTGGGACAGGGGGCACCGGAAATTCACCCCTCCACTTT.

Only one count was recorded for this clonotype. This CDR3 fails to terminate in the conserved phenylalanine or tryptophan, so it likely reflects a read error. No DNA is shown, since the ends of the CDR3 on it are uncertain; the CDR3 is the one TCRdb lists. The chain links TRBV20-1 to TRBJ2-3. Germline CDR1 and CDR2: DFQATT and SNEGSKA (reference sequence). The CDR3 is 11 residues long, counting both termini. CDR3 sequence: CSARSHRYAVV.

This clonotype has a count of ten or more. The chain is built from TRBV29-1 and TRBJ1-2; no clear D gene. The V gene's germline CDR1 is SQVTM and CDR2 ANQGSEA. The CDR3 has 10 residues. V was clipped by 4 bases and J by 2 bases, with 2 bases between them. The CDR3 protein is CSVANYGYTF. In nucleotides, the CDR3 is TGCAGCGTTGCAAACTATGGCTACACCTTC.

V is TRBV2 and J is TRBJ1-4; D call uncertain. Germline CDR1 and CDR2: SNHLY and FYNNEI. Trimming removed 8 bases from V and 8 bases from J, with 18 bases in between. This CDR3 comprises 14 residues. The CDR3 bases are TGTGCCAGCCGCCCCGAGGTGTTCGGGGAAAAACTGTTTTTT. Its translation is CASRPEVFGEKLFF.

The sample holds many counts of this clonotype. V usage is TRBV5-1 and J usage is TRBJ1-3, with D unresolved. Trimming removed 4 bases from V and 0 bases from J, with 11 bases in between. Germline lookup yields CDR1 SGHRS and CDR2 YFSETQ. The CDR3 length is 15 residues. The DNA for the CDR3 is TGCGCCAGCAGCGCCTCGGTGAGCTCTGGAAACACCATATATTTT. Translation: CASSASVSSGNTIYF.

The chain uses TRBV20-1 and TRBJ1-1; 7 bases align to TRBD1. With V trimmed by 3 bases and J by 1 base, 5 bases remained unmatched. Germline V gene sequence: CDR1 DFQATT, CDR2 SNEGSKA (reference sequence). This CDR3 is 14 amino acids long. In DNA, the CDR3 is TGCAGTGCTAGGGGACAGCTTACGAACACTGAAGCTTTCTTT. Its translation: CSARGQLTNTEAFF.

The J gene is TRBJ1-2, the V gene TRBV19, with D uncertain. Trimming removed 0 bases from V and 6 bases from J, with 11 bases in between. Germline assignment: CDR1 LNHDA and CDR2 SQIVND (reference sequence). This CDR3 region has 14 residues. CDR3 amino acids: CASSIEEVGHGYTF. In nucleotides, the CDR3 is TGTGCCAGTAGTATAGAGGAGGTAGGGCATGGCTACACCTTC.

This chain uses TRBV5-1 with TRBJ2-5; possibly TRBD1 or TRBD2 for D (6 bases each). Trimming took 0 bases from V and 5 from J, leaving 20 bases between them. The CDR3 covers 17 residues. CDR1 is SGHRS, CDR2 YFSETQ, per germline. The CDR3 bases are TGCGCCAGCAGCTTGGGCGTTGGGTCCGGGGGCCGGGAGACCCAGTACTTC. Translated, it gives CASSLGVGSGGRETQYF.

This clonotype has at least ten counts. The chain joins TRBV19 to TRBJ2-1; 9 nucleotides line up with TRBD1. The V gene's germline CDR1 is LNHDA and CDR2 SQIVND (reference sequence). V gave up 4 bases and J gave up 4 bases; unmatched junction bases: 5. CDR3 size: 15 residues. The CDR3 protein is CASSSAGTGYNEQFF. The CDR3 DNA reads as TGTGCCAGTAGTAGTGCCGGGACAGGGTACAATGAGCAGTTCTTC.

The gene calls are TRBV12-3 or TRBV12-4 and TRBJ1-4; D is uncertain. The CDR3 has 14 amino acids. V was pared by 6 bases and J by 8 bases, with 16 bases between. CDR3 protein: CASSPTRVGEKLFF. The CDR3, as DNA: TGTGCCAGCAGCCCAACGCGGGTAGGGGAAAAACTGTTTTTT.

This clonotype was recorded at least ten times. V gene TRBV12-3 or TRBV12-4 combines with J gene TRBJ2-1; D unresolved. The CDR3 has 11 amino acids. V shed 7 bases and J shed 10 bases, with 11 bases lying between them. The CDR3, as DNA: TGTGCCAGCACCCAAGATCAAGAGCAGTTCTTC. Its translation: CASTQDQEQFF.

This clonotype turned up a few times. V usage is TRBV15 and J usage is TRBJ2-3; the match to TRBD1 covers 8 bases. V trimming: 10 bases; J trimming: 5 bases; junction bases outside the gene matches: 8. This CDR3 is 13 amino acids long. In germline, CDR1 is LNHNV, CDR2 YYDKDF (reference sequence). The CDR3 loop reads CAIRDRPEDTQYF. Here the CDR3 DNA reads TGTGCCATCCGGGACAGGCCAGAAGATACGCAGTATTTT.

In this sample, this clonotype turned up many times. The genes are TRBV19 and TRBJ1-5; D is unresolved. This CDR3 has 13 amino acids. Trimming took 4 bases from V and 4 from J, leaving 8 bases between them. Germline V gene lookup returns CDR1 LNHDA and CDR2 SQIVND (reference sequence). The chain's CDR3 is CASSTERNQPQHF. For the CDR3, the DNA is TGTGCCAGTAGTACAGAGCGAAATCAGCCCCAGCATTTT.

This chain connects TRBV19 to TRBJ1-1; no clear D gene. The CDR3 consists of 13 residues. From germline, CDR1 is LNHDA and CDR2 SQIVND (reference sequence). V shed 5 bases and J shed 2 bases, with 9 bases lying between them. Here the CDR3 DNA reads TGTGCCAGTAGTTTGAGCGATAACACTGAAGCTTTCTTT. Protein sequence: CASSLSDNTEAFF.

V and J are TRBV7-8 and TRBJ1-6; possibly TRBD1 for D (6 bases). This CDR3 region has 16 residues. Germline V lookup: CDR1 SGHVS, CDR2 FQNEAQ. Trimming pared 1 base from V and 6 bases from J, leaving 13 bases between. The CDR3 DNA reads TGTGCCAGCAGCTTAGTCGCCGGGACATCTAATTCACCCCTCCACTTT. It specifies CASSLVAGTSNSPLHF.

The chain carries TRBV20-1 and TRBJ2-7, with 14 bases lining up with TRBD2. Germline CDR1 reads DFQATT; CDR2 reads SNEGSKA (reference sequence). V shed 3 bases, J shed 5 bases, and the junction held 3 bases outside the gene matches. There are 14 residues in the CDR3. The CDR3 sequence is CSASRTSGRNEQYF. The CDR3 nucleotides are TGCAGTGCTAGTCGGACTAGCGGGAGGAACGAGCAGTACTTC.

V and J are TRBV15 and TRBJ2-6; maybe TRBD1 (5 bases). V shed 3 bases and J shed 1 base, with 7 bases lying between them. The CDR3 sequence is 15 residues long. Germline V CDR1 and CDR2: LNHNV, YYDKDF (reference sequence). Here the CDR3 reads CATSSRDSGANVLTF. The DNA of the CDR3 is TGTGCCACCAGCAGCAGGGATTCTGGGGCCAACGTCCTGACTTTC.

The CDR3 coding sequence is TGCAGTGCTAGATCGCCGGGACTAGCGGGAGGGCCGTATGAGCAGTTCTTC. Its translation is CSARSPGLAGGPYEQFF. This sequence joins TRBV20-1 and TRBJ2-1; the match to TRBD2 covers 16 bases. The trim removed 2 bases at V and 8 bases at J, leaving 9 bases unmatched. CDR1 is DFQATT, CDR2 SNEGSKA, per germline (reference sequence). The CDR3 is 17 amino acids.

V is TRBV20-1 and J is TRBJ1-2; unclear D gene. This CDR3 is built from 16 residues. From germline, CDR1 is DFQATT and CDR2 SNEGSKA (reference sequence). V lost 1 base, J lost 7 bases, and 22 bases lay in between. The CDR3 DNA sequence: TGCAGTGCTAGAGCATACCGGGAGGCGAGTATTCGTGGCTACACCTTC. Translated: CSARAYREASIRGYTF.